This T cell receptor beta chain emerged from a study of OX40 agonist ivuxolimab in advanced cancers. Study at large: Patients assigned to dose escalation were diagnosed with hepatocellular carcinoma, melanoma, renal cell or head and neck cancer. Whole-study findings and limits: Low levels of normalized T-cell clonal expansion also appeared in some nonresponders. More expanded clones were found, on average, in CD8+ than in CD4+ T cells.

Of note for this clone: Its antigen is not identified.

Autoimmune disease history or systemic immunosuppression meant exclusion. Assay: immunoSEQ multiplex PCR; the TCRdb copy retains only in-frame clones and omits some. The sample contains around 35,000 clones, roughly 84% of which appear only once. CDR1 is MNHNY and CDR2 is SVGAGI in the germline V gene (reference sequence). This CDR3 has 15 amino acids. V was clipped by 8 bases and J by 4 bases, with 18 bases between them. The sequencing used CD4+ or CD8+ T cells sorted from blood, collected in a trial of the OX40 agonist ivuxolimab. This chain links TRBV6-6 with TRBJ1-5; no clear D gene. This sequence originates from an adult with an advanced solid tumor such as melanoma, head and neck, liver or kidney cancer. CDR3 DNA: TGTGCCAGCGGACTGCCCGGAGTCCGTAATCAGCCCCAGCATTTT. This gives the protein CASGLPGVRNQPQHF.